This T cell receptor beta chain was identified during a study of tumor-infiltrating lymphocytes in localized non-small cell lung cancer. General study points: Different pieces of the same tissue went to different assays, confounding technical variation with intratumor heterogeneity.

Worth noting for this clone: Its antigen is currently unknown.

Profiled with immunoSEQ multiplex PCR; TCRdb holds only in-frame clones, not every one. The sample includes 10,000 to 13,000 clones, roughly 85% of them seen just once. Sequencing input: uninvolved lung tissue not adjacent to the tumor. The TCR originated in a human donor with non-small cell lung cancer.

DNA for the CDR3: TGTGCCAGCAGTTACGGGCAGGAGGCTGAAAAACTGTTTTTT. This codes for CASSYGQEAEKLFF. V usage is TRBV6-5 and J usage is TRBJ1-4; D call uncertain. Trimming took off 2 bases at V and 7 bases at J, with 11 bases between the two ends. CDR1 is MNHEY, CDR2 SVGAGI, per germline. This CDR3 spans 14 amino acids.